This T cell receptor (beta chain) was sequenced during a study of T cells in Graves' hyperthyroidism and ophthalmopathy. The V end was cut by 5 bases, the J end by 4 bases, with 11 bases between. The CDR3 is made up of 14 amino acids. Per the germline V gene, CDR1 is MNHNS and CDR2 is SASEGT. In its sample, this clonotype was seen many times. TCR beta CDR3 region amplification was performed from RNA transcripts. Researchers ran a first-round RT-PCR on the TCR CDR3 using the HTBI primer set. TCRdb ran MiXCR on the multiplex PCR reads and lists one entry per CDR3 protein. Of a few hundred thousand distinct CDR3 sequences in the sample, 15% to 17% were seen once.

The sample taken for sequencing was blood. This TCR came from a woman aged 25-40 years with Graves' hyperthyroidism. The chain joins TRBV6-1 to TRBJ1-4; D is perhaps TRBD1 (5 bases). CDR3: CASSRGRNNEKLFF. CDR3 sequence (DNA): TGTGCCAGCAGTCGGGGCCGCAATAATGAAAAACTGTTTTTT.